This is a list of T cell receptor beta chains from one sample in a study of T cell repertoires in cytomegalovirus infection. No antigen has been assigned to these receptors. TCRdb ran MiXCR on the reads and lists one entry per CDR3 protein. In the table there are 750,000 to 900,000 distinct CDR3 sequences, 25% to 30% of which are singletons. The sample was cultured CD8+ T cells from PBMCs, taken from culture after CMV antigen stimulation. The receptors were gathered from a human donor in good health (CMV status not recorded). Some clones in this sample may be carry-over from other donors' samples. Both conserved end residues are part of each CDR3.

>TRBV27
CASSANFNEQFF
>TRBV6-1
CASSQSMTGIDTQYF
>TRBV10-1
CASSRDRGFLEQYF
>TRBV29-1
CSVEIPGQGFYYGYTF
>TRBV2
CAGQGVPYNEQFF
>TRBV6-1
CASSERPGGYEQYF
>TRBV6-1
CASSEGGSGTETQYF
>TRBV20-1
CSAPSGVPSYNEQFF
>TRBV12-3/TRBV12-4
CASSFGQGEGGYTF
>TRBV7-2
CATSWGGNQPQHF
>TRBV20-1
CTFFSDGTQYF
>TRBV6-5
CASSPVASNTEAFF
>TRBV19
CASSIPEVLLKPYTAFF
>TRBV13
CASSLGGTFNTGELFF
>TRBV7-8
CASSLSQAGLNTEAFF
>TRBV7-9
CASNLLENTNEQFF
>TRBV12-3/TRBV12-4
CASSFTGTNTEAFF
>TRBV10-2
CASKKTIGPSTDTQYF
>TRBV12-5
CASGFGDTGELFF
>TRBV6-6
CASSPRDRASGANVLTF
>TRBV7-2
CASSPLGPMNTEAFF
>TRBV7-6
CASSLVFGDHSGNTIYF
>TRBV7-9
CASSSPLADEQYF
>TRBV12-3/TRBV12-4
CASSPPVGGEKLFF
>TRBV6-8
CATSPLSTDTQYF
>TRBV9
CASSVYREDETQYF
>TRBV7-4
CASSFVQGFADEQFF
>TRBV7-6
CASSAGQGGPDTQYF
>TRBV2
CASSEWDSGEPNYGYTF
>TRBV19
CASRPPPRVSGYTGELFF
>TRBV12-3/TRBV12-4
CASSLALRNSPLHF
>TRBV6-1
CASRGTSVYF
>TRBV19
CASSNFYNEQFF
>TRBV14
CASSLWGGTQYF
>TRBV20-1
CSADREDYGYTF
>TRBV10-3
CAIRGEGYEQYF
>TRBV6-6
CASSYSKTVQETQYF
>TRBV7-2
CASSSPRGPLYGYTF
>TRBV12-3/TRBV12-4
CASSPGTGTDEQFF
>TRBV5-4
CASSTATSGGAETQYF
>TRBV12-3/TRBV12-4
CASSPAYNQPQHF
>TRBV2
CASSTTEINTEAFF
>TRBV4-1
CASKVGDRITNYGYTF
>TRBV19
CASSPGQIEKLFF
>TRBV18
CASSGIIDGSNQPQHF
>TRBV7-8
CASSGRLGVSVSGETQYF
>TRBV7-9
CASSSGVSYNEQFF
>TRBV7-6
CASSPGGSGDTQYF
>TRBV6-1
CASSFLAGHPTQYF